These 5 T cell receptor beta chains share one sample of origin, sequenced in a study of identical twins. TCRdb analysed the 5' RACE reads with MiXCR anew, one entry per CDR3 protein. The table includes around 18,000 distinct CDR3 sequences, 55% to 75% detected once. Sequencing input: memory (CD45RO+) T cells sorted from blood. These TCRs come from a woman under 30 in good health. This table probably holds off-target reads from a library built for another chain.

The rearrangement uses TRBV15 and TRBJ2-3; 10 nucleotides agree with TRBD2. This CDR3 has 16 amino acids. The junction had 5 bases not matched to a gene; V was cut back by 0 bases and J by 5 bases. CDR1 LNHNV and CDR2 YYDKDF come from the germline V gene (reference sequence). The CDR3 sequence is CATSRDPGLARDTQYF. The CDR3 coding sequence is TGTGCCACCAGCAGAGATCCGGGACTAGCGAGAGATACGCAGTATTTT.

This chain uses TRBV7-3 with TRBJ2-1; D is undetermined. The CDR3 has 14 amino acids. Germline V gene data show CDR1 as SGHTA and CDR2 as FQGTGA. Trimming took 3 bases from V and 11 from J, leaving 17 bases between them. CDR3 bases: TGTGCCAGCAGCTTCCTTGGCCGCCTGGGGAAGCAGTTCTTC. This gives the protein CASSFLGRLGKQFF. Full variable domain (missing parts from reference TRBV7-3 and TRBJ2-1): GAGVSQTPSNKVTEKGKYVELRCDPISGHTALYWYRQSLGQGPEFLIYFQGTGAADDSGLPNDRFFAVRPEGSVSTLKIQRTERGDSAVYLCASSFLGRLGKQFFGPGTRLTVL.

The chain combines TRBV30 with TRBJ2-7; a weak D match, TRBD2 (6 bases). The CDR3 is 14 amino acids. Germline V lookup: CDR1 GTSNPN, CDR2 SVGIG (reference sequence). V lost 3 bases, J lost 1 base, and 13 bases lay in between. The CDR3: CAWSGSGFSYEQYF. The CDR3 coding sequence is TGTGCCTGGAGCGGGAGCGGGTTTTCCTACGAGCAGTACTTC. Filled out from reference TRBV30 and TRBJ2-7, the complete variable domain reads SQTIHQWPATLVQPVGSPLSLECTVEGTSNPNLYWYRQAAGRGLQLLFYSVGIGQISSEVPQNLSASRPQDRQFILSSKKLLLSDSGFYLCAWSGSGFSYEQYFGPGTRLTVT.

CDR3 protein: CASSEVPGYEQYF. CDR3 sequence (DNA): TGCGCCAGCAGTGAGGTTCCAGGCTACGAGCAGTACTTC. J is TRBJ2-7 and V is TRBV10-1, with unresolved D. This CDR3 is built from 13 residues. From germline, CDR1 is WNHNN and CDR2 SYGVQD (reference sequence). V lost 2 bases and J lost 3, with 8 bases in between.

The chain employs TRBV6-2 or TRBV6-3 and TRBJ2-4, with D unresolved. Trimming left V 5 bases short and J 7 bases short, with 18 bases between. Germline V lookup: CDR1 MNHEY, CDR2 SVGEGT. This CDR3 spans 15 amino acids. The DNA for the CDR3 is TGTGCCAGCAGTCCCCTAGGCAATAGGTTCAACATTCAGTACTTC. As protein: CASSPLGNRFNIQYF.